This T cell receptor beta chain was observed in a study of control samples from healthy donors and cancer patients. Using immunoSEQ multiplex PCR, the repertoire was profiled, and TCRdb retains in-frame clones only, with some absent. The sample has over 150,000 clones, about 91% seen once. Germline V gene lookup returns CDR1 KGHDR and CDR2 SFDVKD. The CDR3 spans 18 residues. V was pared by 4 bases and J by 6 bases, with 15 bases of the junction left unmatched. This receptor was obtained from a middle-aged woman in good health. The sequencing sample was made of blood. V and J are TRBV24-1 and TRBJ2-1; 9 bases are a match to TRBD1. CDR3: CATSDTGPGTGISNEQFF. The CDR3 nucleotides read TGTGCCACCAGTGACACCGGCCCAGGGACAGGGATAAGCAATGAGCAGTTCTTC.